This TCR beta chain was profiled in a study of CD8+ T cells in alopecia areata. Findings of the study overall: Relative to normal scalp, lesional scalp, especially alopecia totalis/universalis, showed higher clonality. Scalp clonality and expanded CD8+ clones among the top 100 were significantly decreased by tofacitinib.

Germline values: CDR1 LGHNA, CDR2 YSLEER. The CDR3 loop spans 15 amino acids. V was clipped by 4 bases and J by 4 bases; unmatched bases: 6. For this clone: Its cognate antigen is unknown.

The sequencing template was cDNA reverse transcribed from extracted RNA. Only in-frame clones appear in the TCRdb table, and some are missing; sequencing was by immunoSEQ multiplex PCR. The sample lists about 160,000 clones; 50% to 70% were seen once. This sample's treatment: oral pan-JAK inhibitor, 5-10 mg twice daily. Peripheral blood, together with lesional scalp punch biopsies, was collected from alopecia areata patients. Using a FACSAria, the CD4+ and CD8+ T cells were sorted from the PBMCs. The sequence was obtained from a human donor with alopecia areata. Sequenced material: CD4+ T cells sorted from blood, taken at week 4, from a patient treated with tofacitinib. The V call is TRBV4-3, the J call TRBJ1-5; 8 nucleotides agree with TRBD1. In DNA, the CDR3 is TGCGCCAGCAGCCGAGACAGGGGTCGAAATCAGCCCCAGCATTTT. As protein: CASSRDRGRNQPQHF.